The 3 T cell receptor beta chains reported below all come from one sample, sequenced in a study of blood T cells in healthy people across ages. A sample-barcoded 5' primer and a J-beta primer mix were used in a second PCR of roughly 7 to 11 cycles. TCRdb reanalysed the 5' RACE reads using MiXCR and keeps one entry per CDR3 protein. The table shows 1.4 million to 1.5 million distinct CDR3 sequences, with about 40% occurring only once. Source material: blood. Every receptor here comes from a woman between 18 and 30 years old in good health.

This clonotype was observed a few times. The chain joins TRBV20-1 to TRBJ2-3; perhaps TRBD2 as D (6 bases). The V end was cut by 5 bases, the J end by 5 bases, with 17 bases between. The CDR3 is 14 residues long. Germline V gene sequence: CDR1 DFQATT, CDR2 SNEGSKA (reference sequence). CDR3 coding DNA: TGCAGTGCTGGCCCCCCCGGGAGAAGAGATACGCAGTATTTT. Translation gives CSAGPPGRRDTQYF.

CDR3 region: CASSQDWGNQPQHF. CDR3 DNA: TGCGCCAGCAGCCAAGATTGGGGCAATCAGCCCCAGCATTTT. The chain uses TRBV4-1 and TRBJ1-5; no clear D gene. CDR1 is MGHRA, CDR2 YSYEKL, per germline. The length of the CDR3 is 14 residues. V shed 0 bases and J shed 2 bases, with 5 bases lying between them.

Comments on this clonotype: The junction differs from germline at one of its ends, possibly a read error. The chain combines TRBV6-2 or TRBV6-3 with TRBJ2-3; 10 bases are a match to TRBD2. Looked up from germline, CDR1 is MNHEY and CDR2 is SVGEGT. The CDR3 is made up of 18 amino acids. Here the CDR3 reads CASSFPVAGGFSTDTQYF. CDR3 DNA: TGTGCCAGCTCATTCCCCGTAGCGGGAGGATTTAGCACGGATACGCAGTATTTT.